Reported below is one T cell receptor (beta chain). Its antigen is not yet known. No base quality values were provided; no much bigger clone lies one nucleotide off. The CDR3 runs 13 residues from the cysteine to the phenylalanine. Only the CDR3 part of the read is kept: 39 bases, read in frame from the first base. CDR1 and CDR2 are drawn from the germline V gene: SGHDT, YYEEEE. The junction shows trimming of 1 base on V and 8 bases on J, plus 7 bases between the germline ends. TCRbeta CDR3 regions were amplified from genomic DNA by means of the immunoSEQ Assay, a bias-controlled multiplex PCR. As for the original processing: Nucleated cell counts per sample were estimated from amplification of reference gene primers within the assay. To quantify the absolute abundance of each unique TCRbeta CDR3 rearrangement, sequence reads were collapsed and filtered. For each sample, productive Simpson clonality was calculated as the square root of Simpson's diversity index over productive rearrangements. TCRdb took this table from immuneACCESS and kept in-frame rearrangements with V and J called. Such tables lack part of the clones; where checked against another copy, unresolved V genes explain under half of the gap, and the rest is unexplained. The V and J calls and clone size were taken over from that table, and D and trimming were inferred from the DNA. This sample comprises hundreds of thousands of clones, about 92% of them detected only once. The ten largest account for around 2.5% of the sample.

Enrolling through a virtual design, the prospective study's participants ranged in age from roughly 18 to 95 years and lived across roughly 23 United States geographic areas. Cohort assignment in the prospective study relied on participant-reported clinical history from a screening survey and a study questionnaire. For ImmuneRACE Cohort 3, a participant was defined as recovered based on two consecutive negative NP/OP PCR tests, clearance by a healthcare professional, or resolution of symptoms. Mobile phlebotomists in the prospective study collected whole blood, serum and a nasopharyngeal or oropharyngeal swab from every participant. Prospective study participants could optionally give additional blood draws and questionnaires over a 2-month period. Blood samples from the prospective study were shipped frozen or at room temperature prior to DNA extraction. The data belong to a study of blood T cell repertoires in COVID-19 (dated by TCRdb to 2018 to 2021). Broadly, across the study: Samples from collaborators originated in the United States, Italy and Spain and spanned both the acute and convalescent phases of COVID-19. The material from the prospective study consisted of cDNA or gDNA derived from T cells, B-cell-depleted T cells, or PBMCs. Subjects who had been exposed to COVID-19, were actively infected with it, or had recovered from it provided the deeply sampled blood TCRbeta repertoires that made up the dataset. The repertoires were released in a freely available public database intended as a resource for research on the immune response to SARS-CoV-2. Samples were obtained from the ongoing ImmuneRACE study (first 160 participants) and from about 1,300 subjects provided by 6 global collaborators. A de-identified subject ID, COVID-19 status, age in years and sex were almost always included in the sample metadata. Where available, HLA class I and class II types were obtained from metadata supplied by the sample provider rather than from assay-based typing.

Overall study results and their limits: How much clinical and demographic metadata was included differed by source and by participant, and the metadata was provided uncurated.

This clonotype was sampled from a man aged 60-69 years who had recovered from COVID-19. Sequenced material: PBMCs or T cells enriched from blood (not recorded which). This receptor chain uses TRBV5-6 and TRBJ1-6; too little of a D gene remains to name it. For the CDR3, the sequence is CASSLFLDSPLHF. The DNA is as follows: TGTGCCAGCAGCTTGTTCCTCGATTCACCCCTCCACTTT.